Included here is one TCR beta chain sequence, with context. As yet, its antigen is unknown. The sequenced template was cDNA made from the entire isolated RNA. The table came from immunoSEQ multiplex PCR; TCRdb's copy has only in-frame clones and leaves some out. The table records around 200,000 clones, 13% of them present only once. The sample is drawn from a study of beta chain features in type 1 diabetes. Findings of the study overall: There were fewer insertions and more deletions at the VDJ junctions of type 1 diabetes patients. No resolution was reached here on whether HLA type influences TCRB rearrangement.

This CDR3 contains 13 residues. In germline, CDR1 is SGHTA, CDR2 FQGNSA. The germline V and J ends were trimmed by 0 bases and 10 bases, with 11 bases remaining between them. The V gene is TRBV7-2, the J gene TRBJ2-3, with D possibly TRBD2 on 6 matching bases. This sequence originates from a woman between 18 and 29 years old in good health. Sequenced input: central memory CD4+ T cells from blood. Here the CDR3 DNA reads TGTGCCAGCAGCTTAGCTTCGGGGGTTGCGCAGTATTTT. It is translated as CASSLASGVAQYF.